Described below is a single TCR beta chain sequence and its context. Sequencing was performed with immunoSEQ multiplex PCR; in TCRdb, only in-frame clones are kept and a portion is missing. The sample yields over 100,000 clones, 70% to 90% seen once. Germline-derived CDR1 and CDR2 are MNHNY and SVGAGI (reference sequence). V shed 6 bases and J 2 bases; nucleotides not matched to a gene: 6. The length of the CDR3 is 16 residues. The data derive from a study of cytotoxic CD8 clonotypes in ibrutinib-treated CLL. Looking at the study overall: Response samples followed a median about 11 months of treatment, range 6 to 36.

The starting material was PBMCs, obtained after 24 months of ibrutinib treatment. This chain links TRBV6-6 with TRBJ2-3, with TRBD2 identical over 12 bases. This receptor was taken from a human donor with chronic lymphocytic leukemia. Here the CDR3 DNA reads TGTGCCAGCAGCCTAGGACTAGCGGGGTACACAGATACGCAGTATTTT. Translating gives CASSLGLAGYTDTQYF.